This T cell receptor beta chain was observed in a study of shared clonotypes between healthy human individuals. The test was conducted at deep level. Unsorted PBMC replicate PCRs used 300 to 350 ng DNA, 25,000 to 35,000 T cell genomes. Unsorted PBMC DNA was run through sequencing on ten immunoSEQ deep assay plates. Profiling relied on immunoSEQ multiplex PCR, and the TCRdb table lists in-frame clones only, not all of them. The sample carries 450,000 to 650,000 clones, around 78% recorded once. At least ten counts were recorded for this clone. Germline V lookup: CDR1 SGDLS, CDR2 YYNGEE. The CDR3 loop spans 16 amino acids. V was clipped by 3 bases and J by 2 bases; unmatched bases: 4.

Sample: PBMCs. This clonotype was obtained from a woman aged 40 to 49 in good health. Some clones in this sample may be carry-over from other donors' samples. V is TRBV9 and J is TRBJ2-3, with TRBD2 matching over 12 bases. This CDR3 reads CASSDGLAGTTDTQYF. The CDR3 DNA reads TGTGCCAGCAGCGACGGACTAGCGGGGACCACAGATACGCAGTATTTT.